Listed here are 3 T cell receptor beta chains from one sample, sequenced in a study of shared clonotypes between healthy human individuals. Some clones are missing from TCRdb's copy, which holds only in-frame ones; the method was immunoSEQ multiplex PCR. The repertoire holds fewer than 1.4 million clones, with approximately 78% as singletons. The specimen sequenced was memory CD4+ T cells from PBMCs. The subset: CD45RA-negative fraction. These receptors all come from a man between 18 and 35 years old in good health. Some clones in this sample may be carry-over from other donors' samples.

The chain carries TRBV27 and TRBJ2-7; a weak D match, TRBD1 (5 bases). Trimming stripped 5 bases from V and 2 bases from J, with 13 bases between. The V gene's germline CDR1 is MNHEY and CDR2 SMNVEV (reference sequence). CDR3 length: 14 amino acids. CDR3 coding DNA: TGTGCCAGCAGTCCGCCGAACAGGCCCTACGAGCAGTACTTC. Amino acids: CASSPPNRPYEQYF.

V is TRBV7-9 and J is TRBJ2-3, with 10 nucleotides matching TRBD2. J was trimmed by 0 bases and V by 7 bases; bases with no gene match: 4. The CDR3 runs 15 residues. Germline V gene lookup returns CDR1 SEHNR and CDR2 FQNEAQ (reference sequence). The CDR3 sequence is CASTRTSGSTDTQYF. CDR3 bases: TGTGCCAGCACCCGGACTAGCGGTAGCACAGATACGCAGTATTTT.

The rearrangement links TRBV6-1 to TRBJ2-2; D is possibly TRBD1 or TRBD2 (5 bases each). Trimming left V 3 bases short and J 4 bases short, with 9 bases between. The CDR3 extends over 14 amino acids. Germline V gene sequence: CDR1 MNHNS, CDR2 SASEGT. CDR3 in DNA: TGTGCCAGCAGTGAGGGGGACCTCACCGGGGAGCTGTTTTTT. It translates to CASSEGDLTGELFF.